This T cell receptor (beta chain) was sequenced for a study of regulatory T cells in long-lasting Graves disease. This clonotype appeared many times. Specified time point: newly diagnosed GD, antithyroid drugs for less than 3 months. Isolated PBMC RNA provided the starting material for the TCR library. Investigators prepared the TCR beta libraries by applying iRepertoire HTBI primers and Arm-PCR of CDR3 regions. One entry per CDR3 protein results from TCRdb running MiXCR on the multiplex PCR reads. This table holds around 500,000 distinct CDR3 sequences, more than 10% found once. This same sample was also part of a study on T cells in Graves' hyperthyroidism and ophthalmopathy. That report notes: Initially, a first-round RT-PCR of the TCR CDR3 employed the HTBI primer set. Peripheral blood also featured most of the thyroid clonotypes expanded above 0.001.

The receptor was derived from a woman in her 30s with Graves disease. Source: peripheral blood mononuclear cells (PBMCs), taken at new diagnosis, from a patient treated with antithyroid drugs.

The CDR3 DNA reads as TGTGCCAGCAACCCTGGGTACAGGGGGTACTCCTACGAGCAGTACTTC. This sequence encodes CASNPGYRGYSYEQYF. V is TRBV7-2 and J is TRBJ2-7; the match to TRBD1 covers 8 bases. This CDR3 spans 16 amino acids. The V gene's germline CDR1 is SGHTA and CDR2 FQGNSA. Unmatched junction bases numbered 11, after V lost 7 bases and J lost 0 bases. Supplemented by reference TRBV7-2 and TRBJ2-7, the full variable domain reads GAGVSQSPSNKVTEKGKDVELRCDPISGHTALYWYRQSLGQGLEFLIYFQGNSAPDKSGLPSDRFSAERTGGSVSTLTIQRTQQEDSAVYLCASNPGYRGYSYEQYFGPGTRLTVT.